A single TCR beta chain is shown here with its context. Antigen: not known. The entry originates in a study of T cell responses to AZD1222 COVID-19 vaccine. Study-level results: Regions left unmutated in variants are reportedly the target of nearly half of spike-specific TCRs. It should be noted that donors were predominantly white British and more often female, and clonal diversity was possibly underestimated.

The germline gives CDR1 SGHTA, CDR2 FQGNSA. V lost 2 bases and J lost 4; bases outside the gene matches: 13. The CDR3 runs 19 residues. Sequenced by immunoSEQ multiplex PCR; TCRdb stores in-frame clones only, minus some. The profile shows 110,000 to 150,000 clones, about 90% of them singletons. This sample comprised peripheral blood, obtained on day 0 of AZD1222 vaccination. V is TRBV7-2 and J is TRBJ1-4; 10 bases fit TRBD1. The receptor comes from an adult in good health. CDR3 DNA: TGTGCCAGCAGCTTACTACCCCGGGACAGGGGAATTTTTAATGAAAAACTGTTTTTT. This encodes CASSLLPRDRGIFNEKLFF.